This TCR beta chain was identified in a study of OX40 agonist ivuxolimab in advanced cancers. Study-wide points: CD4+ and CD8+ blood T cells expanded clonally by week 6 at 0.1 to 3.0 mg/kg. Averaged across samples, CD8+ T cells carried more expanded clones than CD4+ did. Expansion of clones was among the lowest in partial responders at 0.1-3.0 mg/kg.

With regard to this clone: Its specificity is unknown.

The CDR3 extends over 15 amino acids. CDR1 is SEHNR, CDR2 FQNEAQ, per germline (reference sequence). Unmatched junction bases numbered 2, after V lost 4 bases and J lost 0 bases. Only in-frame clones appear in the TCRdb table, and some are missing; sequencing was by immunoSEQ multiplex PCR. The sample records 96,000 or so clones, 90% being singletons. Individuals having autoimmune disease history or systemic immunosuppression were not enrolled. The rearrangement links TRBV7-9 to TRBJ2-7; 11 bases match TRBD2. The clonotype originates from an adult with an advanced solid tumor such as melanoma, head and neck, liver or kidney cancer. The sample consisted of CD4+ or CD8+ T cells sorted from blood, taken in a trial of the OX40 agonist ivuxolimab. CDR3 amino acids: CASSSLAGASYEQYF. CDR3 DNA sequence: TGTGCCAGCAGCTCACTAGCGGGAGCCTCCTACGAGCAGTACTTC.